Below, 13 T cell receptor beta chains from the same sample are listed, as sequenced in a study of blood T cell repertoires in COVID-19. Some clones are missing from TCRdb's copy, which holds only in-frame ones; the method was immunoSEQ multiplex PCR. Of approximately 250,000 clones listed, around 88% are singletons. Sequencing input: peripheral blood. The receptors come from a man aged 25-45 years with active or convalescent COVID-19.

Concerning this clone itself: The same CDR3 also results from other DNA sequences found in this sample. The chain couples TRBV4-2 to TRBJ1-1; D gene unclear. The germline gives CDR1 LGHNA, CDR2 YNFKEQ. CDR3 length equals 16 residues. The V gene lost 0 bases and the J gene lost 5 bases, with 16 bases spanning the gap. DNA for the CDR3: TGTGCCAGCAGCCAAGATCGAGGGTCTCGGAATACTGAAGCTTTCTTT. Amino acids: CASSQDRGSRNTEAFF.

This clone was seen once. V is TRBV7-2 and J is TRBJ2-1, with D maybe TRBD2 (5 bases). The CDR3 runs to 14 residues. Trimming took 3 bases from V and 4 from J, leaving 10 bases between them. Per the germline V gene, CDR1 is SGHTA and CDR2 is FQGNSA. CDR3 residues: CASSLYGEYNEQFF. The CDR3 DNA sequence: TGTGCCAGCAGCTTGTACGGGGAGTACAATGAGCAGTTCTTC.

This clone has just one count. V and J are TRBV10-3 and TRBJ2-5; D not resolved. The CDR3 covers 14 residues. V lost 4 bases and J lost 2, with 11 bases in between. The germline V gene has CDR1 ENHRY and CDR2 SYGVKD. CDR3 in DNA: TGTGCCATCAGTGTCGTATCAGGACAAGAGACCCAGTACTTC. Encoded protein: CAISVVSGQETQYF.

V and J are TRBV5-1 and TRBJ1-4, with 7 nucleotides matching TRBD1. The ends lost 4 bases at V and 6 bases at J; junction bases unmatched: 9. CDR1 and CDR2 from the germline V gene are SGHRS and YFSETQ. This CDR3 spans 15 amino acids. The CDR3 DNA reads TGCGCCAGCAGCCCCGTTGGGGACAGACATGAAAAACTGTTTTTT. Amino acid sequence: CASSPVGDRHEKLFF.

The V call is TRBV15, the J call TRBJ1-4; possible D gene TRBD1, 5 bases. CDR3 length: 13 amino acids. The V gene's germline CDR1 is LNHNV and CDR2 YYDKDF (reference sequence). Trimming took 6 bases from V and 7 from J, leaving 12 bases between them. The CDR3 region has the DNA TGTGCCACCAGGGGGCGGTGGGGTGAAAAACTGTTTTTT. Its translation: CATRGRWGEKLFF.

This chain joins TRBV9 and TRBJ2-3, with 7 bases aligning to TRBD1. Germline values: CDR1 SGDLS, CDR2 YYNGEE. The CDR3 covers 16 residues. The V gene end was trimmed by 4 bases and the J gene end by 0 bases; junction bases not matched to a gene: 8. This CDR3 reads CASSISGTESTDTQYF. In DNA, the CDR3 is TGTGCCAGCAGCATTTCCGGGACAGAAAGCACAGATACGCAGTATTTT.

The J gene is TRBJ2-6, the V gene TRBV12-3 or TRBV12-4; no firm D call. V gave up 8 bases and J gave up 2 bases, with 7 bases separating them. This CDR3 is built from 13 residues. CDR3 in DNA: TGTGCCAGCGCCGGTGCTGGGGCCAACGTCCTGACTTTC. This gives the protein CASAGAGANVLTF.

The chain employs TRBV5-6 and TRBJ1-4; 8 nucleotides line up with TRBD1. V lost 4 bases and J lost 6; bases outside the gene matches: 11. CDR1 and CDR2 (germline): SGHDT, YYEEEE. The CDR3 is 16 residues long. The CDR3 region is CASSGVSTGQDEKLFF. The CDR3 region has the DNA TGTGCCAGCAGCGGAGTGTCAACGGGACAGGATGAAAAACTGTTTTTT.

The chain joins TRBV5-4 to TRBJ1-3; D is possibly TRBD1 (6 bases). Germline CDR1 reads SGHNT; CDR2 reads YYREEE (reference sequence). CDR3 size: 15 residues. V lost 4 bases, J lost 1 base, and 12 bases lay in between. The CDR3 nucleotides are TGTGCCAGCAGCGCACGGGGACAATCTGGAAACACCATATATTTT. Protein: CASSARGQSGNTIYF.

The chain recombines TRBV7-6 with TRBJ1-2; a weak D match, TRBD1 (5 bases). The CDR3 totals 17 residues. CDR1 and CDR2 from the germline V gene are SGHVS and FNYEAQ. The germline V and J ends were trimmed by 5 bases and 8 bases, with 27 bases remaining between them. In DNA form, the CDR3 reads TGTGCCAGCAGCGGGCTAGGGTCGACAGTATCTACGTTCGGCTACACCTTC. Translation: CASSGLGSTVSTFGYTF.

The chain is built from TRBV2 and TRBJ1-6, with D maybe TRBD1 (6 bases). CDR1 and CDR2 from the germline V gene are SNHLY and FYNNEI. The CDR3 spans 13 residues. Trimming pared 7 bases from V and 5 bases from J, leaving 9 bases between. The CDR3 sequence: CASIGQHNSPLHF. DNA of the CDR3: TGTGCCAGCATCGGACAGCATAATTCACCCCTCCACTTT.

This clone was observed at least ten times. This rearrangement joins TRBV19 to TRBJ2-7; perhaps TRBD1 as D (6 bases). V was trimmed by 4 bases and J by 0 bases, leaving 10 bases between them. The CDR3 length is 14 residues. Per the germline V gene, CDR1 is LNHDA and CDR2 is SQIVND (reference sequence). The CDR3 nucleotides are TGTGCCAGTAGTACGGACAGAGTCTCCTACGAGCAGTACTTC. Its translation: CASSTDRVSYEQYF.

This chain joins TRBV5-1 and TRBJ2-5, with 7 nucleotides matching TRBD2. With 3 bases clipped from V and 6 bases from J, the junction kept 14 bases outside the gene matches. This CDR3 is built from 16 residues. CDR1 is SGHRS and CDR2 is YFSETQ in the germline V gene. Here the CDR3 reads CASSSAGQRGVKTQYF. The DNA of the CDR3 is TGCGCCAGCAGCTCAGCCGGGCAGCGGGGTGTCAAGACCCAGTACTTC.